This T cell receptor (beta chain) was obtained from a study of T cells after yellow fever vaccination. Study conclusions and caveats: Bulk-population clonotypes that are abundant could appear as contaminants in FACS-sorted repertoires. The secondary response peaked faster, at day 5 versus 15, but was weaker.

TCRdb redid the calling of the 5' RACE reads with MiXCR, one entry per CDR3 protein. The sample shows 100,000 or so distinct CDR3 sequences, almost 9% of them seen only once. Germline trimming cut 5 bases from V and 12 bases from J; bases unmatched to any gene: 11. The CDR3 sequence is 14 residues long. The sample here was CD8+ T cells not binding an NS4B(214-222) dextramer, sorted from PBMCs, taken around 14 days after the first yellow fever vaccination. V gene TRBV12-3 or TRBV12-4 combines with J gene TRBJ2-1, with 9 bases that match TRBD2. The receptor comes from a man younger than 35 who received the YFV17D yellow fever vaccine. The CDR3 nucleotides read TGTGCCAGCAGTCCCTCTTCGCGGGGGGGAGTGCAGTTCTTC. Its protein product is CASSPSSRGGVQFF.